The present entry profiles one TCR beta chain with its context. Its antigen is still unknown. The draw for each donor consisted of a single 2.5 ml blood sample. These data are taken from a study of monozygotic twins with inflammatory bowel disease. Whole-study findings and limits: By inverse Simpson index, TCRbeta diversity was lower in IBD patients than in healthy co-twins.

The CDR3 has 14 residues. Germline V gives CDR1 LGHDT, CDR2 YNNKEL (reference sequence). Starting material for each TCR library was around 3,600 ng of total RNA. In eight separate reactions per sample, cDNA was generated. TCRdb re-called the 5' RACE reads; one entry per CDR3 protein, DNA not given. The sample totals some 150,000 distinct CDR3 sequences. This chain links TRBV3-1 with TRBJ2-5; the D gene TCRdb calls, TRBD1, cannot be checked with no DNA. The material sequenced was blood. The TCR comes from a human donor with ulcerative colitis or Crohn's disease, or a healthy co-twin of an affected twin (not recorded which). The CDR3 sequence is CASNSRDSQETQYF.